The clone carrying this T cell receptor (beta chain) was seen many times. The target antigen is unknown. Pregnancy or lactation, uncontrolled infections and other autoimmune diseases were grounds for excluding patients. Amplification of TCR beta CDR3 regions used RNA transcripts. RT-PCR with HTBI primers came first, then second-round multiplex PCR. TCRdb re-derived calls from the multiplex PCR reads in MiXCR, one entry per CDR3 protein. The top ten hold about 9.4% of the sample, which has about 480,000 distinct CDR3 sequences, 13% to 15% seen once. This record comes from a study of Graves' ophthalmopathy and Graves' hyperthyroidism. Study-wide points: The authors also found most expanded thyroid clonotypes above 0.001 frequency in blood.

Trimming removed 0 bases from V and 7 bases from J, with 11 bases in between. Germline CDR1 SGDLS, CDR2 YYNGEE. The CDR3 extends over 15 amino acids. The J gene is TRBJ1-6, the V gene TRBV9; D remains unclear. The sequenced sample was blood. The clonotype comes from a woman aged 30 to 39 with Graves' ophthalmopathy. The CDR3 DNA follows: TGTGCCAGCAGCGTAGCCGACCCCCAAAATTCACCCCTCCACTTT. It codes for CASSVADPQNSPLHF.